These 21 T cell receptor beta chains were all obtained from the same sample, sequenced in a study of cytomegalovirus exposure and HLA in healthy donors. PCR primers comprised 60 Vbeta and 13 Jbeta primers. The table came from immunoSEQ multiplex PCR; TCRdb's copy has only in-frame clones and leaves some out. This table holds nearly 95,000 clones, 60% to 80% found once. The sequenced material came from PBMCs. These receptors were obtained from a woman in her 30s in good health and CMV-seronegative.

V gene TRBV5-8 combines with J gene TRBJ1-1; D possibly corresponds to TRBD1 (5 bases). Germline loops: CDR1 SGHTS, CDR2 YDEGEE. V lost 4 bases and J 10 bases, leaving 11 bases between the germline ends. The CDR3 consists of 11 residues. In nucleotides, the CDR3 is TGTGCCAGCAGCCCCGGAGGGGTAGCTTTCTTT. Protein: CASSPGGVAFF.

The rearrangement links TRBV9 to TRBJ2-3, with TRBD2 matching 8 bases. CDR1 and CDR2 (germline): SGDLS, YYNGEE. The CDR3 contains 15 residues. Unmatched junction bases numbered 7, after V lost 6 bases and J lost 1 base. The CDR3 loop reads CASTRVLAGTDTQYF. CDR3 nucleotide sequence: TGTGCCAGCACCCGGGTACTAGCGGGCACAGATACGCAGTATTTT. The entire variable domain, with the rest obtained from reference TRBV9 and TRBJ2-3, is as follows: DSGVTQTPKHLITATGQRVTLRCSPRSGDLSVYWYQQSLDQGLQFLIQYYNGEERAKGNILERFSAQQFPDLHSELNLSSLELGDSALYFCASTRVLAGTDTQYFGPGTRLTVL.

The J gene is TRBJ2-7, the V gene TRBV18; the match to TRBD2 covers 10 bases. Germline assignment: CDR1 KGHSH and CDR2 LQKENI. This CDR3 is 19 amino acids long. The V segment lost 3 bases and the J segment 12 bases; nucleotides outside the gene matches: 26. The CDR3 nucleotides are TGTGCCAGCTCACCTTTTGGATCCGGACTAGCGGAGACCCTCGGGTCGGGGTACTTC. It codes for CASSPFGSGLAETLGSGYF.

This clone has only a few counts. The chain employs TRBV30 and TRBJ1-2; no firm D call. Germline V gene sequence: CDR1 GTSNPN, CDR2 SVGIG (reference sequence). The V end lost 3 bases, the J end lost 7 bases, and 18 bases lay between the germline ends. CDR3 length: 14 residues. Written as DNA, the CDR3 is TGTGCCTGGAGCCCTTCAAGCCTTCCTATTGGCTACACCTTC. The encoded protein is CAWSPSSLPIGYTF.

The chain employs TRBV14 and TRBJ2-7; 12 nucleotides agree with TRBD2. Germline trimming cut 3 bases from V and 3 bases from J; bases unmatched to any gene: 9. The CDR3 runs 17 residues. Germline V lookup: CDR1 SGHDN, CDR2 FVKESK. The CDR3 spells CASSHHSLAGGRYEQYF. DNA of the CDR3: TGTGCCAGCAGCCACCACTCACTAGCGGGAGGACGCTACGAGCAGTACTTC.

The CDR3 DNA sequence: TGTGCCAGCAGCTTAGAAGTTGGCAGCACAGATACGCAGTATTTT. Its translation: CASSLEVGSTDTQYF. V and J are TRBV7-8 and TRBJ2-3; D unresolved. Trimming took 1 base from V and 0 from J, leaving 8 bases between them. In germline, CDR1 is SGHVS, CDR2 FQNEAQ. The CDR3 extends over 15 amino acids.

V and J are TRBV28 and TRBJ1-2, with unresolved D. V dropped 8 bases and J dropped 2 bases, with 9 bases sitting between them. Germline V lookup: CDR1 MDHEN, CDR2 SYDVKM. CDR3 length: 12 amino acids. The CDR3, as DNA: TGTGCCAGCCTAGTCCCGAACTATGGCTACACCTTC. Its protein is CASLVPNYGYTF.

The CDR3 protein is CASSPPVQSYEQYF. CDR3 sequence (DNA): TGTGCCAGCTCACCACCGGTACAGAGCTACGAGCAGTACTTC. The chain joins TRBV18 to TRBJ2-7, with no clear D. Germline-derived CDR1 and CDR2 are KGHSH and LQKENI. The CDR3 extends over 14 amino acids. The V and J ends lost 0 bases and 3 bases respectively, with 9 bases between them.

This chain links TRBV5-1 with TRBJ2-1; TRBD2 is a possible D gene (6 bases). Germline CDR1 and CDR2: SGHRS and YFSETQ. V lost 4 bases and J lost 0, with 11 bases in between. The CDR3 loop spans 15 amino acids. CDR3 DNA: TGCGCCAGCAGCCTTAGCGGACTCTCCTACAATGAGCAGTTCTTC. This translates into CASSLSGLSYNEQFF.

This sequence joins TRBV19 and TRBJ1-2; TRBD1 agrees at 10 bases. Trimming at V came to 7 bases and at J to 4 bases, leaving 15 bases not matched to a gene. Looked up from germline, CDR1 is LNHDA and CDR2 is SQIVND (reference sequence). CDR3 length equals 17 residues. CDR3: CASTSGTGAFFPYGYTF. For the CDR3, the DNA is TGTGCCAGTACCTCCGGGACAGGGGCCTTTTTCCCCTATGGCTACACCTTC. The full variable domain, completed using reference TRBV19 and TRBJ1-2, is DGGITQSPKYLFRKEGQNVTLSCEQNLNHDAMYWYRQDPGQGLRLIYYSQIVNDFQKGDIAEGYSVSREKKESFPLTVTSAQKNPTAFYLCASTSGTGAFFPYGYTFGSGTRLTVV.

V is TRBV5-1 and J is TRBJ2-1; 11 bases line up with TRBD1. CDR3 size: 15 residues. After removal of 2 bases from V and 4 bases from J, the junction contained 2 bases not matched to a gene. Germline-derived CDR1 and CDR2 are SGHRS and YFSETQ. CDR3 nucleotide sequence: TGCGCCAGCAGCTTAGGACAGGGGGCTTACAATGAGCAGTTCTTC. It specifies CASSLGQGAYNEQFF. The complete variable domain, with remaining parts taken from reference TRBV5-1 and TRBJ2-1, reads KAGVTQTPRYLIKTRGQQVTLSCSPISGHRSVSWYQQTPGQGLQFLFEYFSETQRNKGNFPGRFSGRQFSNSRSEMNVSTLELGDSALYLCASSLGQGAYNEQFFGPGTRLTVL.

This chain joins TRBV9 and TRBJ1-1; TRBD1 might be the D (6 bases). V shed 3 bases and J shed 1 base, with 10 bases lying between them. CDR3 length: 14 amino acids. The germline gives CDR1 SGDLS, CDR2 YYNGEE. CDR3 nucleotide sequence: TGTGCCAGCAGCGCACGACAGGCGAACACTGAAGCTTTCTTT. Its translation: CASSARQANTEAFF.

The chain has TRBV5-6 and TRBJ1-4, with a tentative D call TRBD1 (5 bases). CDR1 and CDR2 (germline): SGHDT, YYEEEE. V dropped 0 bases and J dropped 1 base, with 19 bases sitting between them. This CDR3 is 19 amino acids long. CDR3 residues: CASSLGGQGSLITNEKLFF. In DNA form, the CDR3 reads TGTGCCAGCAGCTTGGGGGGCCAGGGCTCCCTCATAACTAATGAAAAACTGTTTTTT.

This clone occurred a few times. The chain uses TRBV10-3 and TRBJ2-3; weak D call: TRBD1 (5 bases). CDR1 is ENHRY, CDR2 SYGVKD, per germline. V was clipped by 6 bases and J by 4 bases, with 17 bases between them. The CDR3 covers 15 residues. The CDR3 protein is CAISRQLTISDTQYF. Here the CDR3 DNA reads TGTGCCATCAGCCGACAGCTGACAATCTCAGATACGCAGTATTTT.

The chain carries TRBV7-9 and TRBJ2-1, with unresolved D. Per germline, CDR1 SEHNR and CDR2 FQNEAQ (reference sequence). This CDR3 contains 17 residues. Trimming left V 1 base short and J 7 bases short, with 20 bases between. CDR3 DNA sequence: TGTGCCAGCAGCTTAGGCGAACTAACATCTAAAGCTAATGAGCAGTTCTTC. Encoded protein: CASSLGELTSKANEQFF.

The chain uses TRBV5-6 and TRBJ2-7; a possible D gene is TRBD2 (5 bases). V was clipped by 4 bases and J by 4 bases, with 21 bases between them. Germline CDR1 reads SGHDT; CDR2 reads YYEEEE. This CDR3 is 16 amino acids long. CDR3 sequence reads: CASSPGGSGLLYEQYF. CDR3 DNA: TGTGCCAGCAGCCCCGGTGGATCAGGACTCTTGTACGAGCAGTACTTC.

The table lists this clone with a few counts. The CDR3 sequence is CASSTSTALSTEAFF. The CDR3 DNA is TGTGCCAGCAGTACATCCACAGCCCTGAGCACTGAAGCTTTCTTT. The V gene is TRBV28, the J gene TRBJ1-1; no definite D call. V lost 5 bases to trimming and J lost 4 bases, with 17 bases between them. This CDR3 spans 15 amino acids. Germline V lookup: CDR1 MDHEN, CDR2 SYDVKM.

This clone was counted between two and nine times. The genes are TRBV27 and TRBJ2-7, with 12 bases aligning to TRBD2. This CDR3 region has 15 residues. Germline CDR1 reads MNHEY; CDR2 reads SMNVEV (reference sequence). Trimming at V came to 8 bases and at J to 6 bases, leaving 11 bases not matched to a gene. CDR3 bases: TGTGCCAGCGGCCGGACTAGCGGGATCCCGGGCGAGCAGTACTTC. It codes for CASGRTSGIPGEQYF.

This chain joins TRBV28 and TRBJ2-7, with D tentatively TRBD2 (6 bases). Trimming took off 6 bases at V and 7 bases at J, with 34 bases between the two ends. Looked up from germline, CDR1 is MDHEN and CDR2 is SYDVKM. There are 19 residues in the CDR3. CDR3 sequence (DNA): TGTGCCAGCAGCCCCCGTTGGGGAGGTAGACGAGCTCTCTCTAAGGAGCAGTACTTC. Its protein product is CASSPRWGGRRALSKEQYF. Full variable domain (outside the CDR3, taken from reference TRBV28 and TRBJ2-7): DVKVTQSSRYLVKRTGEKVFLECVQDMDHENMFWYRQDPGLGLRLIYFSYDVKMKEKGDIPEGYSVSREKKERFSLILESASTNQTSMYLCASSPRWGGRRALSKEQYFGPGTRLTVT.

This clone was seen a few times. CDR3 sequence: CSVGGTSGWNTGELFF. The DNA for the CDR3 is TGCAGCGTGGGAGGGACTAGCGGTTGGAACACCGGGGAGCTGTTTTTT. This chain connects TRBV29-1 to TRBJ2-2; 11 bases line up with TRBD2. The CDR3 consists of 16 residues. Germline CDR1 SQVTM, CDR2 ANQGSEA. V lost 6 bases to trimming and J lost 1 base; unmatched junction nucleotides: 7.

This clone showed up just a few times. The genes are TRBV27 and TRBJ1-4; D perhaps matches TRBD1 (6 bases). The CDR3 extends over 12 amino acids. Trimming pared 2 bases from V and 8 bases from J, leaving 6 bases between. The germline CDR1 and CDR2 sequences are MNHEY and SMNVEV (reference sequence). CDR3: CASSLQGEKLFF. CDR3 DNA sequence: TGTGCCAGCAGTTTACAGGGGGAAAAACTGTTTTTT. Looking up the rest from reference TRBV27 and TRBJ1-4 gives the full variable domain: EAQVTQNPRYLITVTGKKLTVTCSQNMNHEYMSWYRQDPGLGLRQIYYSMNVEVTDKGDVPEGYKVSRKEKRNFPLILESPSPNQTSLYFCASSLQGEKLFFGSGTQLSVL.